The 6 T cell receptor beta chains below all came from one sample that was sequenced in a study of T cells in Graves' hyperthyroidism and ophthalmopathy (dated by TCRdb to the late 2010s). The protocol used for the library was multiplex PCR. Sequenced on an Illumina HiSeq 2000. The TCR beta CDR3 regions were amplified from the RNA transcripts. The TCR CDR3 was subjected to a first round of RT-PCR using the HTBI primer set and the Qiagen OneStep RT-PCR kit. TCRdb handled the public reads itself, with Q25 trimming in fastp and clone calling in MiXCR, and kept productive beta chains. Each CDR3 protein gets just one entry, which takes the most common genes and DNA from the rows behind it. This sample is represented by hundreds of thousands of distinct CDR3 sequences; 40% to 55% of them were singletons. Jointly, the top ten make up under 8.5% of the sample. The sample taken for sequencing was peripheral blood or thyroid tissue (not recorded which). The receptors here all came from an adult man with Graves' disease, either hyperthyroidism or ophthalmopathy (not recorded which).

This clonotype has a count of ten or more. V and J are TRBV29-1 and TRBJ1-1; no clear D. Trimming stripped 4 bases from V and 4 bases from J, with 13 bases between. Germline V gene data show CDR1 as SQVTM and CDR2 as ANQGSEA. The CDR3 is made up of 13 amino acids. The CDR3 loop is CSVGVGMVTEAFF. DNA of the CDR3: TGCAGCGTTGGGGTAGGGATGGTCACTGAAGCTTTCTTT.

The chain has TRBV5-1 and TRBJ2-6; D gene ambiguous. CDR3 length equals 16 residues. The V gene lost 4 bases and the J gene lost 4 bases, with 15 bases spanning the gap. The germline V gene encodes CDR1 SGHRS and CDR2 YFSETQ. The CDR3 bases are TGCGCCAGCAGCGAACATCCGGGTTCCGGGGCCAACGTCCTGACTTTC. This codes for CASSEHPGSGANVLTF.

The V and J genes are TRBV11-1 and TRBJ2-6, with D unresolved. The CDR3 contains 16 residues. The germline V gene has CDR1 SGHAT and CDR2 FQDESV (reference sequence). With 0 bases removed from V and 0 bases from J, the gap between germline ends came to 6 bases. The CDR3 is CASSLAKASGANVLTF. The CDR3 DNA is TGTGCCAGCAGCTTAGCGAAGGCCTCTGGGGCCAACGTCCTGACTTTC. The full variable domain, its missing parts supplied by reference TRBV11-1 and TRBJ2-6, is EAEVAQSPRYKITEKSQAVAFWCDPISGHATLYWYRQILGQGPELLVQFQDESVVDDSQLPKDRFSAERLKGVDSTLKIQPAELGDSAMYLCASSLAKASGANVLTFGAGSRLTVL.

Turning to this clonotype: A much more abundant neighbour one base away suggests this may be a read error. CDR3 bases: TGTGCCATCAGTACAGAAAATGGCAATCAGCCCCAGCATTTT. It yields the protein CAISTENGNQPQHF. The chain combines TRBV10-3 with TRBJ1-5; D gene ambiguous. V lost 5 bases, J lost 2 bases, and 10 bases lay in between. From germline, CDR1 is ENHRY and CDR2 SYGVKD. The CDR3 is 14 amino acids.

The chain uses TRBV2 and TRBJ1-2; possibly TRBD1 for D (5 bases). V lost 4 bases and J 5 bases, leaving 14 bases between the germline ends. The CDR3 loop spans 14 amino acids. Germline assignment: CDR1 SNHLY and CDR2 FYNNEI. The CDR3 spells CASSVQGADYGYTF. The DNA of the CDR3 is TGTGCCAGCAGTGTCCAGGGAGCGGATTATGGCTACACCTTC. Variable domain in full (rest from reference TRBV2 and TRBJ1-2): EPEVTQTPSHQVTQMGQEVILRCVPISNHLYFYWYRQILGQKVEFLVSFYNNEISEKSEIFDDQFSVERPDGSNFTLKIRSTKLEDSAMYFCASSVQGADYGYTFGSGTRLTVV.

The chain employs TRBV6-4 and TRBJ1-4; D possibly corresponds to TRBD1 (6 bases). V was trimmed by 0 bases and J by 7 bases, leaving 18 bases between them. The CDR3 is 17 amino acids. The germline V gene has CDR1 MRHNA and CDR2 SNTAGT. The CDR3 loop is CASSDSTGGGDGEKLFF. The CDR3 nucleotides read TGTGCCAGCAGTGACTCTACCGGGGGGGGCGATGGTGAAAAACTGTTTTTT.